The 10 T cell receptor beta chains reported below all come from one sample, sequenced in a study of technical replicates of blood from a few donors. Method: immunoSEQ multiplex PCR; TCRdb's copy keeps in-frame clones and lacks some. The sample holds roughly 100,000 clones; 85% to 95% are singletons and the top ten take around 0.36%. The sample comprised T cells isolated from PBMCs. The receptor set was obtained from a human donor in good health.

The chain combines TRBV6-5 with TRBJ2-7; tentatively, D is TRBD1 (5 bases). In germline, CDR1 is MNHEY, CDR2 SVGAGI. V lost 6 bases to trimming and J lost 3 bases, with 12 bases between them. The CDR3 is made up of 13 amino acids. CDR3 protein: CASSYGHGYEQYF. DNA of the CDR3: TGTGCCAGCAGCTACGGACACGGCTACGAGCAGTACTTC.

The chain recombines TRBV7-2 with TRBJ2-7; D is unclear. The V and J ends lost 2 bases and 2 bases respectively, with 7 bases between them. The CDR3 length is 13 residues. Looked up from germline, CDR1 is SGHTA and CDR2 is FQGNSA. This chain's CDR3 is CASSLNSPYEQYF. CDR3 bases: TGTGCCAGCAGCTTAAACAGCCCCTACGAGCAGTACTTC.

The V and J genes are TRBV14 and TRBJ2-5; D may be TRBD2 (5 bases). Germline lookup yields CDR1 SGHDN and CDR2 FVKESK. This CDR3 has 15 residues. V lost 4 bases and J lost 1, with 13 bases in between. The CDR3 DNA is TGTGCCAGCAGCCGAATGGACTGGTTCCAAGAGACCCAGTACTTC. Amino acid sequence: CASSRMDWFQETQYF.

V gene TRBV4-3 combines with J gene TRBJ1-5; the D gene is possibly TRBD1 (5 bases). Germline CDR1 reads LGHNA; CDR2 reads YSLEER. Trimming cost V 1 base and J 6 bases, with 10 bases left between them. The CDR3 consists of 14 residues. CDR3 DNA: TGCGCCAGCAGCCAAGTGGGGCCAGGTCAGCCCCAGCATTTT. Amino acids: CASSQVGPGQPQHF.

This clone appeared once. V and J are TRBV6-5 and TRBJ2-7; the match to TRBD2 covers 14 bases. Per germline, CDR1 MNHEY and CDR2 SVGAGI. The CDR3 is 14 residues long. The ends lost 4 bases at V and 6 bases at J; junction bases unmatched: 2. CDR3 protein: CASSSGTSGSEQYF. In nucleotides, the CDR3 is TGTGCCAGCAGTTCCGGGACTAGCGGGAGCGAGCAGTACTTC.

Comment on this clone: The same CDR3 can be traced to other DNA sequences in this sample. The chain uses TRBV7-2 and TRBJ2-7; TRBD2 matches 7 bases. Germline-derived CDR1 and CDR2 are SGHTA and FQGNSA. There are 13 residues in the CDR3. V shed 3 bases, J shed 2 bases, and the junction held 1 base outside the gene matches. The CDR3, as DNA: TGTGCCAGCAGCTTTGGACTAGCCTACGAGCAGTACTTC. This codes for CASSFGLAYEQYF. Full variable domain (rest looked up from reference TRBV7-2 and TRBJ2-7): GAGVSQSPSNKVTEKGKDVELRCDPISGHTALYWYRQSLGQGLEFLIYFQGNSAPDKSGLPSDRFSAERTGGSVSTLTIQRTQQEDSAVYLCASSFGLAYEQYFGPGTRLTVT.

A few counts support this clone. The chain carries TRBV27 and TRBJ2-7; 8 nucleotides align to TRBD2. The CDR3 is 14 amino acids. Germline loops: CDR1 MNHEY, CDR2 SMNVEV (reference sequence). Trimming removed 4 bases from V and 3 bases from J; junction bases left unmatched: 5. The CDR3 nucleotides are TGTGCCAGCAGTTGGGGACTAGGCCGCTACGAGCAGTACTTC. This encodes CASSWGLGRYEQYF.

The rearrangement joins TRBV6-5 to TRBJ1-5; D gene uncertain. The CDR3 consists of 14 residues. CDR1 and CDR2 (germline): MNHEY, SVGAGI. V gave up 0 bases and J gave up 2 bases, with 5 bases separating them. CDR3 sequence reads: CASSYSRGNQPQHF. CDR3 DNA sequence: TGTGCCAGCAGTTACTCTCGGGGCAATCAGCCCCAGCATTTT.

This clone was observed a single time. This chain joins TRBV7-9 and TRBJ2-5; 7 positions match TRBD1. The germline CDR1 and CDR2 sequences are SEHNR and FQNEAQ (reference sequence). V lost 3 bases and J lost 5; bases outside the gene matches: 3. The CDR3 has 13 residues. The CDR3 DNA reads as TGTGCCAGCAGCTTTTGGGGACAGGAGACCCAGTACTTC. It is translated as CASSFWGQETQYF.

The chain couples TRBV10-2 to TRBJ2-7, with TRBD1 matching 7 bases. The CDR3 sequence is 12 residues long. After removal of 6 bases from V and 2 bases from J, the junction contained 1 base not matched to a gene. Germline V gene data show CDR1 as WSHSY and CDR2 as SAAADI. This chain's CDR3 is CASRGTAYEQYF. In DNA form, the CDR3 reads TGCGCCAGCAGGGGGACAGCCTACGAGCAGTACTTC.